Listed here are 27 T cell receptor beta chains from one sample, sequenced in a study of patients and donors after allogeneic stem cell transplantation. TCRdb itself ran the RT-PCR reads through MiXCR, one entry per CDR3 protein. The table shows about 57,000 distinct CDR3 sequences, with roughly 15% occurring only once. The sequenced sample was blood, either unsorted or a sorted T cell fraction (not recorded which). All receptors come from a human donor who was either an allogeneic HSCT recipient or a stem cell or donor lymphocyte infusion donor (not recorded which). It is not recorded whose cells these are; they may come from a transplant donor.

The table lists this clonotype with many counts. The CDR3: CSARDGNFYNSPLHF. The CDR3 DNA follows: TGCAGTGCTAGAGACGGGAACTTTTATAATTCACCCCTCCACTTT. The rearrangement joins TRBV20-1 to TRBJ1-6, with D unresolved. V lost 0 bases and J 4 bases, leaving 10 bases between the germline ends. CDR3 length: 15 residues. The V gene's germline CDR1 is DFQATT and CDR2 SNEGSKA (reference sequence).

This chain uses TRBV24-1 with TRBJ2-3, with 14 nucleotides matching TRBD2. The germline CDR1 and CDR2 sequences are KGHDR and SFDVKD. This CDR3 has 17 amino acids. V shed 4 bases, J shed 3 bases, and the junction held 5 bases outside the gene matches. The CDR3 nucleotides read TGTGCCACCAGTGACTACTGGACTAGCGGGGGGACAGATACGCAGTATTTT. This encodes CATSDYWTSGGTDTQYF.

The rearrangement links TRBV4-2 to TRBJ2-1; D remains ambiguous. The CDR3 consists of 17 residues. Deletions cut 0 bases from V and 2 bases from J, with 14 bases between. Germline V gene sequence: CDR1 LGHNA, CDR2 YNFKEQ. The CDR3 DNA follows: TGTGCCAGCAGCCAAGATTCAACGGGCCCTGCCTACAATGAGCAGTTCTTC. The encoded protein is CASSQDSTGPAYNEQFF.

The J gene is TRBJ2-1, the V gene TRBV27; D is perhaps TRBD1 (5 bases). The CDR3 sequence is 15 residues long. The V end lost 7 bases, the J end lost 9 bases, and 22 bases lay between the germline ends. The germline gives CDR1 MNHEY, CDR2 SMNVEV (reference sequence). CDR3 coding DNA: TGTGCCAGCACCCCAATCGGGCAGGGTAGGATTGAGCAGTTCTTC. Translating it yields CASTPIGQGRIEQFF.

This clonotype was seen a few times. The CDR3 DNA sequence: TGTGCCAGCAGGCACTCCTACGAGCAGTACTTC. This codes for CASRHSYEQYF. The V and J genes are TRBV6-5 and TRBJ2-7; the D is unclear. This CDR3 has 11 amino acids. The germline gives CDR1 MNHEY, CDR2 SVGAGI. Trimming took off 6 bases at V and 0 bases at J, with 3 bases between the two ends.

This clonotype has just a few counts. The V and J genes are TRBV6-5 and TRBJ2-7; maybe TRBD2 (5 bases). The CDR3 loop spans 15 amino acids. Germline CDR1 and CDR2: MNHEY and SVGAGI. The V end was cut by 0 bases, the J end by 2 bases, with 11 bases between. CDR3 sequence reads: CASSYSVGAPYEQYF. CDR3 bases: TGTGCCAGCAGTTACTCTGTGGGAGCACCCTACGAGCAGTACTTC.

This clonotype has ten or more counts. The genes are TRBV14 and TRBJ2-1; perhaps TRBD2 as D (6 bases). The V end lost 4 bases, the J end lost 4 bases, and 14 bases lay between the germline ends. The germline gives CDR1 SGHDN, CDR2 FVKESK. The CDR3 spans 15 residues. The CDR3 sequence is CASSPMGTWYNEQFF. DNA for the CDR3: TGTGCCAGCAGCCCTATGGGGACTTGGTACAATGAGCAGTTCTTC.

The rearrangement uses TRBV12-3 or TRBV12-4 and TRBJ2-3; 9 nucleotides align to TRBD2. The CDR3 sequence is 17 residues long. V dropped 1 base and J dropped 1; count of bases not matched to a gene: 6. CDR3 DNA: TGTGCCAGCAGTTTAGTACCGGGACTAGCAGGCACAGATACGCAGTATTTT. As protein: CASSLVPGLAGTDTQYF.

This chain uses TRBV27 with TRBJ1-2, with a weak D call TRBD1 (6 bases). The CDR3 is 15 amino acids. Trimming took 3 bases from V and 3 from J, leaving 14 bases between them. Germline values: CDR1 MNHEY, CDR2 SMNVEV (reference sequence). This CDR3 reads CASSFWGGGDYGYTF. In DNA form, the CDR3 reads TGTGCCAGCAGTTTTTGGGGGGGCGGGGACTATGGCTACACCTTC.

This clonotype was detected only a few times. This chain uses TRBV20-1 with TRBJ2-4; D ambiguous. CDR1 is DFQATT, CDR2 SNEGSKA, per germline (reference sequence). This CDR3 contains 15 residues. The V and J ends lost 6 bases and 8 bases respectively, with 23 bases between them. CDR3 loop: CSANKPRWGTDIQYF. The CDR3, as DNA: TGCAGTGCCAACAAACCCAGATGGGGAACTGACATTCAGTACTTC.

There are many counts of this clonotype. The genes are TRBV5-1 and TRBJ2-5; 9 bases match TRBD2. The CDR3 has 15 residues. Germline CDR1 is SGHRS and CDR2 is YFSETQ. V dropped 0 bases and J dropped 5; count of bases not matched to a gene: 5. In DNA, the CDR3 is TGCGCCAGCAGCTTGGCCGCTAGCGGGACGGAGACCCAGTACTTC. It is translated as CASSLAASGTETQYF.

The V call is TRBV10-3, the J call TRBJ1-5; D is perhaps TRBD1 (5 bases). V dropped 3 bases and J dropped 5 bases, with 17 bases sitting between them. There are 16 residues in the CDR3. CDR1 is ENHRY and CDR2 is SYGVKD in the germline V gene. This CDR3 reads CAISEGRTGDYQPQHF. The CDR3 DNA reads as TGTGCCATCAGTGAAGGGAGAACAGGAGATTATCAGCCCCAGCATTTT.

This clonotype appeared a few times. CDR3 sequence: CASSRIQGGETQYF. CDR3 coding DNA: TGCGCCAGCAGCCGTATACAGGGAGGCGAGACCCAGTACTTC. The chain uses TRBV4-1 and TRBJ2-5; D assignment may be TRBD1 or TRBD2 (6 bases each). V lost 4 bases, J lost 5 bases, and 14 bases lay in between. The CDR3 is made up of 14 amino acids. Per germline, CDR1 MGHRA and CDR2 YSYEKL.

The chain uses TRBV6-5 and TRBJ2-3, with D unresolved. V was pared by 6 bases and J by 1 base, with 8 bases between. Germline V gene lookup returns CDR1 MNHEY and CDR2 SVGAGI. This CDR3 spans 13 amino acids. Written as DNA, the CDR3 is TGTGCCAGCAGCTACGAAGGCACAGATACGCAGTATTTT. This translates into CASSYEGTDTQYF.

This clonotype was counted a few times. Sequence at one end of the junction differs from germline and may be a read error. This chain links TRBV7-3 with TRBJ1-1; the D is unclear. CDR1 and CDR2 from the germline V gene are SGHTA and FQGTGA. The CDR3 length is 13 residues. The CDR3 spells CASSLHLKTEAFF. DNA for the CDR3: TGTGCCAGCAGCCTCCATCTGAAGACTGAAGCTTTCTTT.

The chain joins TRBV5-1 to TRBJ1-3, with 9 nucleotides matching TRBD1. CDR3 length: 14 residues. Germline V gene data show CDR1 as SGHRS and CDR2 as YFSETQ. With 5 bases clipped from V and 1 base from J, the junction kept 1 base outside the gene matches. This CDR3 is CASRGQGSGNTIYF. In nucleotides, the CDR3 is TGCGCCAGCAGAGGACAGGGGTCTGGAAACACCATATATTTT.

This clonotype was picked up many times. The chain carries TRBV19 and TRBJ1-5; the match to TRBD1 covers 7 bases. Germline V gene sequence: CDR1 LNHDA, CDR2 SQIVND (reference sequence). The CDR3 loop spans 15 amino acids. Trimming cost V 7 bases and J 5 bases; bases outside gene matches: 11. The CDR3 DNA reads TGTGCCAGTACCGAACAGGGGAGTAGGGATCAGCCCCAGCATTTT. Amino acid sequence: CASTEQGSRDQPQHF.

The chain recombines TRBV6-5 with TRBJ2-1; perhaps D is TRBD1 or TRBD2 (5 bases each). The CDR3 runs 17 residues. From germline, CDR1 is MNHEY and CDR2 SVGAGI. V lost 7 bases and J lost 5, with 24 bases in between. This CDR3 reads CASIRRGVREVDNEQFF. CDR3 coding DNA: TGTGCCAGCATCAGACGGGGCGTAAGAGAAGTAGACAATGAGCAGTTCTTC.

In this sample, this clonotype turned up a few times. The chain is built from TRBV4-1 and TRBJ2-4; the D gene could be TRBD1 or TRBD2 (5 bases each). Trimming stripped 2 bases from V and 5 bases from J, with 19 bases between. Per germline, CDR1 MGHRA and CDR2 YSYEKL. The CDR3 consists of 17 residues. CDR3: CASSQLLGTAGQNIQYF. CDR3 in DNA: TGCGCCAGCAGCCAACTACTTGGGACGGCGGGCCAAAACATTCAGTACTTC.

This clonotype was seen more than once but under ten times. One junction end does not reproduce the germline sequence, and a read error may be involved. The V gene is TRBV4-1, the J gene TRBJ2-2, with D possibly being TRBD2 (5 bases). The CDR3 loop spans 15 amino acids. CDR1 is MGHRA and CDR2 is YSYEKL in the germline V gene. The CDR3 region is CASSQGGGIGGELFF. CDR3 DNA: TGCGCCAGCAGTCAAGGAGGAGGTATTGGCGGGGAGCTGTTTTTT.

This clonotype was seen more than once but under ten times. V usage is TRBV5-1 and J usage is TRBJ2-1, with a weak D call TRBD1 (6 bases). The V gene lost 6 bases and the J gene lost 5 bases, with 21 bases spanning the gap. The CDR3 is made up of 16 amino acids. Germline V gene sequence: CDR1 SGHRS, CDR2 YFSETQ. CDR3 amino acids: CASNWGRFQLDNEQFF. As DNA, the CDR3 is TGCGCCAGCAACTGGGGGCGATTTCAGTTGGACAATGAGCAGTTCTTC.

This clonotype was detected ten times or more. V is TRBV12-3 or TRBV12-4 and J is TRBJ1-4; possible D gene TRBD1, 5 bases. This CDR3 is built from 15 residues. V dropped 3 bases and J dropped 6 bases, with 14 bases sitting between them. The CDR3 loop reads CASSFGWSRDEKLFF. The CDR3 DNA sequence: TGTGCCAGCAGTTTTGGGTGGTCCAGGGATGAAAAACTGTTTTTT.

The CDR3: CAISDRDLPQETQYF. CDR3 sequence (DNA): TGTGCCATCAGTGATCGGGATCTACCACAAGAGACCCAGTACTTC. The chain carries TRBV10-3 and TRBJ2-5; possibly TRBD2 for D (5 bases). V was clipped by 3 bases and J by 2 bases, with 13 bases between them. CDR1 is ENHRY and CDR2 is SYGVKD in the germline V gene. The CDR3 is made up of 15 amino acids.

The CDR3 coding sequence is TGTGCCAGCAGCTTAGAACAGGGAAACTATGGCTACACCTTC. Translation: CASSLEQGNYGYTF. The chain recombines TRBV7-9 with TRBJ1-2; TRBD1 might be the D (6 bases). V was trimmed by 1 base and J by 2 bases, leaving 8 bases between them. The CDR3 totals 14 residues. CDR1 and CDR2 from the germline V gene are SEHNR and FQNEAQ (reference sequence).

This chain links TRBV7-3 with TRBJ2-2, with 9 nucleotides matching TRBD1. CDR3 length: 20 residues. The trim removed 8 bases at V and 3 bases at J, leaving 22 bases unmatched. CDR1 is SGHTA, CDR2 FQGTGA, per germline. The CDR3 loop reads CASSAGGTGPEQCDTGELFF. The CDR3 DNA is TGTGCCAGCTCGGCCGGGGGGACAGGGCCCGAACAATGCGACACCGGGGAGCTGTTTTTT. Full variable domain (missing parts from reference TRBV7-3 and TRBJ2-2): GAGVSQTPSNKVTEKGKYVELRCDPISGHTALYWYRQSLGQGPEFLIYFQGTGAADDSGLPNDRFFAVRPEGSVSTLKIQRTERGDSAVYLCASSAGGTGPEQCDTGELFFGEGSRLTVL.

The sample holds a few counts of this clonotype. The chain links TRBV7-2 to TRBJ2-3; the match to TRBD2 covers 8 bases. The CDR3 loop spans 15 amino acids. Germline V gene lookup returns CDR1 SGHTA and CDR2 FQGNSA. The trim removed 1 base at V and 2 bases at J, leaving 2 bases unmatched. CDR3 bases: TGTGCCAGCAGCTTAGGGACTAGCCTCACAGATACGCAGTATTTT. This translates into CASSLGTSLTDTQYF.

Only a few counts were recorded for this clonotype. The chain couples TRBV27 to TRBJ1-1; weak D call: TRBD1 (5 bases). Germline V lookup: CDR1 MNHEY, CDR2 SMNVEV (reference sequence). V was clipped by 7 bases and J by 0 bases, with 12 bases between them. This CDR3 is built from 14 residues. The CDR3 DNA reads TGTGCCAGCACCCTCGGGGGTCTGAACACTGAAGCTTTCTTT. It translates to CASTLGGLNTEAFF.